A selection of T cell receptor beta chains follows, all from one sample in a study of neurological immune-mediated disorders. TCRdb redid the calling of the 5' RACE reads with MiXCR, one entry per CDR3 protein. The sample includes some 77,000 distinct CDR3 sequences, around a tenth seen only once; the top ten take 1.7%. The specimen sequenced was PBMCs. These receptor sequences come from a man between 45 and 60 years old in good health. Both conserved end residues are part of each CDR3. Each record gives: J gene, D gene, CDR3 length, V gene, clone size, CDR3 protein, CDR3 DNA. The D gene is left open where the match is weak. Not all rows give a size; the values are once, few, many and, for expanded clones, a class.

j_gene: TRBJ1-2; d_gene: -; len: 15; v_gene: TRBV5-6; abundance: many; CDR3aa: CASSLDSRDVYGYTF; CDR3nt: TGTGCCAGCAGCTTGGATAGCAGAGACGTCTATGGCTACACCTTC
j_gene: TRBJ2-2; d_gene: -; len: 13; v_gene: TRBV29-1; abundance: many; CDR3aa: CSAGTANTGELFF; CDR3nt: TGCAGCGCGGGGACCGCGAACACCGGGGAGCTGTTTTTT
j_gene: TRBJ2-7; d_gene: -; len: 14; v_gene: TRBV7-2; abundance: many; CDR3aa: CASSLSISSYEQYF; CDR3nt: TGTGCCAGCAGCTTAAGCATCAGCTCCTACGAGCAGTACTTC
j_gene: TRBJ2-1; d_gene: -; len: 14; v_gene: TRBV29-1; abundance: many; CDR3aa: CSVEAGLRGHEQFF; CDR3nt: TGCAGCGTTGAAGCTGGACTGCGGGGCCATGAGCAGTTCTTC
j_gene: TRBJ2-2; d_gene: TRBD1; len: 16; v_gene: TRBV28; abundance: many; CDR3aa: CASSFETGANTGELFF; CDR3nt: TGTGCCAGCAGTTTCGAGACAGGGGCGAACACCGGGGAGCTGTTTTTT
j_gene: TRBJ2-7; d_gene: TRBD2; len: 16; v_gene: TRBV4-2; abundance: many; CDR3aa: CASSLEASGTTYEQYF; CDR3nt: TGTGCCAGCAGCCTAGAGGCTAGCGGAACCACCTACGAGCAGTACTTC
j_gene: TRBJ1-2; d_gene: TRBD1; len: 15; v_gene: TRBV20-1; abundance: many; CDR3aa: CSAPPRGQGDYGYTF; CDR3nt: TGCAGTGCCCCCCCCCGAGGACAGGGTGACTATGGCTACACCTTC
j_gene: TRBJ2-2; d_gene: -; len: 14; v_gene: TRBV3-1; abundance: -; CDR3aa: CASSQELGAGELFF; CDR3nt: TGTGCCAGCAGCCAAGAATTAGGGGCCGGGGAGCTGTTTTTT
j_gene: TRBJ2-1; d_gene: -; len: 13; v_gene: TRBV3-2; abundance: many; CDR3aa: CASSHRTYNEQFF; CDR3nt: TGTGCCAGCAGCCATAGGACCTACAATGAGCAGTTCTTC
j_gene: TRBJ2-5; d_gene: -; len: 13; v_gene: TRBV20-1; abundance: many; CDR3aa: CSALPSGAGTQYF; CDR3nt: TGCAGTGCCCTTCCTTCCGGGGCTGGTACCCAGTACTTC
j_gene: TRBJ2-5; d_gene: TRBD1; len: 15; v_gene: TRBV5-6; abundance: many; CDR3aa: CASSPTGTVQETQYF; CDR3nt: TGTGCCAGCAGCCCAACAGGGACAGTTCAAGAGACCCAGTACTTC
j_gene: TRBJ2-2; d_gene: -; len: 17; v_gene: TRBV15; abundance: many; CDR3aa: CATSPLRSTANTGELFF; CDR3nt: TGTGCCACCAGCCCTTTGCGGTCCACCGCGAACACCGGGGAGCTGTTTTTT
j_gene: TRBJ2-1; d_gene: -; len: 16; v_gene: TRBV7-2; abundance: many; CDR3aa: CASSVQLAPGVNEQFF; CDR3nt: TGTGCCAGCAGCGTCCAACTAGCGCCAGGGGTGAATGAGCAGTTCTTC
j_gene: TRBJ2-3; d_gene: TRBD2; len: 16; v_gene: TRBV5-1; abundance: many; CDR3aa: CASSSQLGLAADTQYF; CDR3nt: TGCGCCAGCAGCTCCCAACTGGGACTAGCGGCCGATACGCAGTATTTT
j_gene: TRBJ2-3; d_gene: -; len: 14; v_gene: TRBV15; abundance: many; CDR3aa: CATSKTTSTDTQYF; CDR3nt: TGTGCCACCAGCAAGACCACTAGCACAGATACGCAGTATTTT
j_gene: TRBJ1-2; d_gene: -; len: 16; v_gene: TRBV2; abundance: many; CDR3aa: CASSRTQPGANYGYTF; CDR3nt: TGTGCCAGCAGTCGAACCCAACCAGGGGCTAACTATGGCTACACCTTC
j_gene: TRBJ1-6; d_gene: -; len: 15; v_gene: TRBV20-1; abundance: many; CDR3aa: CSARGVLRPNSPLHF; CDR3nt: TGCAGTGCTAGGGGGGTCCTGAGGCCAAATTCACCCCTCCACTTT
j_gene: TRBJ2-5; d_gene: -; len: 12; v_gene: TRBV5-1; abundance: few; CDR3aa: CASSQFEETQYF; CDR3nt: TGCGCCAGCAGCCAGTTCGAAGAGACCCAGTACTTC
j_gene: TRBJ1-2; d_gene: -; len: 15; v_gene: TRBV12-3/TRBV12-4; abundance: many; CDR3aa: CASSQPPHREGGYTF; CDR3nt: TGTGCCAGCAGTCAACCCCCCCACAGGGAAGGAGGCTACACCTTC
j_gene: TRBJ2-4; d_gene: -; len: 15; v_gene: TRBV4-3; abundance: many; CDR3aa: CASSQDHLAKNIQYF; CDR3nt: TGCGCCAGCAGCCAAGATCACTTAGCCAAAAACATTCAGTACTTC
j_gene: TRBJ2-5; d_gene: TRBD2; len: 15; v_gene: TRBV7-6; abundance: many; CDR3aa: CASSIGTSGEETQYF; CDR3nt: TGTGCCAGCAGCATAGGGACTAGCGGGGAAGAGACCCAGTACTTC
j_gene: TRBJ2-1; d_gene: TRBD2; len: 18; v_gene: TRBV15; abundance: many; CDR3aa: CATSRDPPASGRYNEQFF; CDR3nt: TGTGCCACCAGCCGAGATCCTCCGGCTAGCGGGAGGTACAATGAGCAGTTCTTC
j_gene: TRBJ2-2; d_gene: TRBD1; len: 16; v_gene: TRBV5-5; abundance: -; CDR3aa: CASSLPRTGGAGELLF; CDR3nt: TGTGCCAGCAGCCTCCCCCGGACAGGGGGCGCCGGGGAGCTGCTTTTT
j_gene: TRBJ2-7; d_gene: TRBD1; len: 14; v_gene: TRBV20-1; abundance: -; CDR3aa: CSARAPGGTYELYF; CDR3nt: TGCAGTGCTAGAGCCCCAGGGGGTACCTACGAGCTGTACTTC
j_gene: TRBJ1-4; d_gene: TRBD1; len: 16; v_gene: TRBV7-2; abundance: many; CDR3aa: CASSVTTGQGNEKLFF; CDR3nt: TGTGCCAGCAGCGTAACCACGGGACAGGGGAATGAAAAACTGTTTTTT
j_gene: TRBJ2-3; d_gene: TRBD2; len: 15; v_gene: TRBV11-2; abundance: many; CDR3aa: CASSARGVSTDTQYF; CDR3nt: TGTGCCAGCAGCGCTCGGGGGGTCAGCACAGATACGCAGTATTTT